This T cell receptor beta chain emerged from a study of blood T cell repertoires in COVID-19 (TCRdb year 2020). In the study overall: The collaborator samples originated in the United States, Italy and Spain and spanned the acute and convalescent phases of COVID-19. The material from the prospective study consisted of cDNA or gDNA derived from T cells, B-cell-depleted T cells, or PBMCs. Deeply sampled blood TCRbeta repertoires from subjects exposed to, actively infected with, or recovered from COVID-19 were included in the dataset. The repertoires were released in a freely available public database intended as a resource for research on the immune response to SARS-CoV-2. The samples were drawn from two sources: the first 160 participants of the ongoing ImmuneRACE study, and 1,000 to 1,500 subjects contributed by 6 global collaborators. Nearly every sample came with metadata listing a de-identified subject ID, COVID-19 status, age in years and sex. HLA class I and class II types, where available, came from metadata supplied by the sample provider rather than from assay-based typing. What the authors observed across the whole study: How much clinical and demographic metadata was included differed by source and by participant, and the metadata was provided uncurated.

At one collaborating source in Seattle, patients were enrolled during active infection and were followed longitudinally through the course of disease. Collaborating institutions collected whole blood in K2EDTA tubes following their own protocols. For TCRbeta analysis, collaborators shipped samples as frozen whole blood, isolated PBMCs, or DNA extracted from either of those sample types. The immunoSEQ Assay, a bias-controlled multiplex PCR, was used to amplify TCRbeta CDR3 regions from genomic DNA. As for how the authors treated the data: The number of nucleated cells in each sample was estimated by amplification of reference gene primers within the assay. To quantify the absolute abundance of each unique TCRbeta CDR3 rearrangement, sequence reads were collapsed and filtered. For each sample, productive Simpson clonality was calculated as the square root of Simpson's diversity index over productive rearrangements. As stored in TCRdb, this immuneACCESS dataset retains in-frame rearrangements with V and J assigned. A fraction of the clones does not appear; measured against another copy, unresolved V genes explain less than half of the discrepancy, and the remainder lacks a known reason. The DNA was the basis for D and trimming; V, J and clone size are from that table. Within this sample are fewer than 350,000 clones, with around nine tenths of them counted one time only. Around 14% of the sample is held by the ten biggest clonotypes.

On this clone: The antigen this receptor binds is unknown. Per-base qualities were not stored, and no clone one base away is much larger.

Trimming takes 0 bases off V and 1 base off J; junction bases not matched to a gene: 14. The germline V gene encodes CDR1 WNHNN and CDR2 SYGVQD (reference sequence). The CDR3 runs 19 residues from the cysteine to the phenylalanine. Only CDR3 DNA is held: 57 bases, read in frame from base 1. The TCR sequence derives from a woman in her sixties or seventies with COVID-19, enrolled during active disease. Sequencing was performed on peripheral blood. The chain is assembled from TRBV10-1 and TRBJ1-1; TRBD1 fits 7 bases in the junction. The encoded CDR3 is CASSESIVTTGAGNTEAFF. The nucleotides are TGCGCCAGCAGTGAGTCAATCGTAACTACAGGGGCGGGGAACACTGAAGCTTTCTTT.